A selection of T cell receptor beta chains follows, all from one sample in a study of CD4 T cells in relation to SARS-CoV-2 and coronaviruses. Antigens of these TCRs are unknown. Sequencing used immunoSEQ multiplex PCR; TCRdb keeps in-frame clones, though not all of them. This sample has around 9,700 clones, with approximately 78% found just once. Sequenced material: CD4+ T cells from PBMCs, cultured in vitro. These receptors were taken from a human donor in good health. The CDR3 runs from the conserved cysteine through the conserved F or W. D genes are given only for firm matches.

v_gene: TRBV4-3; d_gene: TRBD2; CDR3aa: CASSRTLAGGYTEQFF
v_gene: TRBV10-3; d_gene: TRBD1; CDR3aa: CAISEGDRDYEQYF
v_gene: TRBV30; d_gene: -; CDR3aa: CAWSVGETGPSYEQYF
v_gene: TRBV23-1; d_gene: -; CDR3aa: CASSPTGREQETQYF
v_gene: TRBV7-8; d_gene: -; CDR3aa: CASSFQLTSDTQYF
v_gene: TRBV6-2/TRBV6-3; d_gene: -; CDR3aa: CASSRDTARAFF
v_gene: TRBV10-3; d_gene: TRBD2; CDR3aa: CAISELAGGPYEQYF
v_gene: TRBV11-2; d_gene: -; CDR3aa: CASSRNPQGGTYNEQFF
v_gene: TRBV6-2/TRBV6-3; d_gene: -; CDR3aa: CASSYSPLWEAQVTGELFF
v_gene: TRBV7-2; d_gene: -; CDR3aa: CASSSGLTLAQPQHF
v_gene: TRBV4-2; d_gene: -; CDR3aa: CASSQDLGEIGYTF
v_gene: TRBV10-3; d_gene: TRBD2; CDR3aa: CATQAGTSGRANTGELFF
v_gene: TRBV4-3; d_gene: TRBD1; CDR3aa: CASSQDRTGVRYGYTF
v_gene: TRBV4-2; d_gene: -; CDR3aa: CASSQGGLGGRGAYEQYF
v_gene: TRBV20-1; d_gene: -; CDR3aa: CTPRGSGYTF
v_gene: TRBV5-1; d_gene: TRBD2; CDR3aa: CATRLAGVRETQYF
v_gene: TRBV5-6; d_gene: TRBD2; CDR3aa: CASSPGTSRLRSAQYF
v_gene: TRBV6-5; d_gene: -; CDR3aa: CASTQPSSEQFF
v_gene: TRBV6-2/TRBV6-3; d_gene: TRBD1; CDR3aa: CASSYRDSSYEQYF
v_gene: TRBV6-1; d_gene: -; CDR3aa: CASSEALGGLSYGYTF
v_gene: TRBV24-1; d_gene: -; CDR3aa: CATSDVQGWPQHF
v_gene: TRBV5-1; d_gene: -; CDR3aa: CASTLGSSGNTIYF
v_gene: TRBV12-3/TRBV12-4; d_gene: -; CDR3aa: CASSSGTHTEAFF
v_gene: TRBV5-5; d_gene: -; CDR3aa: CASSPGGEWDDTQYF
v_gene: TRBV6-5; d_gene: -; CDR3aa: CASSYSVGDGRAFF
v_gene: TRBV3-1/TRBV3-2; d_gene: -; CDR3aa: CASSQDLGAYEQYF
v_gene: TRBV19; d_gene: -; CDR3aa: CASSPTGIGTDTQYF
v_gene: TRBV21-1; d_gene: -; CDR3aa: CASSAYRAPFDQETQYF
v_gene: TRBV4-3; d_gene: -; CDR3aa: CASSPQGFPGELFF
v_gene: TRBV5-1; d_gene: -; CDR3aa: CASSLATVRDTEAFF
v_gene: TRBV10-1; d_gene: -; CDR3aa: CASSESTNYGYTF
v_gene: TRBV6-5; d_gene: TRBD1; CDR3aa: CASSPLQGGNQPQHF
v_gene: TRBV7-2; d_gene: -; CDR3aa: CASSLIQSEQFF
v_gene: TRBV7-8; d_gene: TRBD1; CDR3aa: CASSLPSLGQGYGYTF
v_gene: TRBV7-8; d_gene: -; CDR3aa: CASSPLLRTDTQYF
v_gene: TRBV5-1; d_gene: -; CDR3aa: CASSLEGFEQFF
v_gene: TRBV11-2; d_gene: -; CDR3aa: CASSLVGGRNTGELFF
v_gene: TRBV19; d_gene: -; CDR3aa: CASSLDSLEKLFF
v_gene: TRBV14; d_gene: -; CDR3aa: CASSRIPGVANYGYTF
v_gene: TRBV4-3; d_gene: -; CDR3aa: CASSQERRGLLYF
v_gene: TRBV7-9; d_gene: TRBD1; CDR3aa: CASSHITTGANGNTIYF
v_gene: TRBV7-8; d_gene: -; CDR3aa: CASSWEGGDQNIQYF
v_gene: TRBV18; d_gene: TRBD1; CDR3aa: CASSPQGQGGYEQYF
v_gene: TRBV12-3/TRBV12-4; d_gene: -; CDR3aa: CASSLRQGGEQYF
v_gene: TRBV4-1; d_gene: TRBD2; CDR3aa: CASSRDGGGALLDTQYF
v_gene: TRBV5-1; d_gene: -; CDR3aa: CASSSLGHNEQFF